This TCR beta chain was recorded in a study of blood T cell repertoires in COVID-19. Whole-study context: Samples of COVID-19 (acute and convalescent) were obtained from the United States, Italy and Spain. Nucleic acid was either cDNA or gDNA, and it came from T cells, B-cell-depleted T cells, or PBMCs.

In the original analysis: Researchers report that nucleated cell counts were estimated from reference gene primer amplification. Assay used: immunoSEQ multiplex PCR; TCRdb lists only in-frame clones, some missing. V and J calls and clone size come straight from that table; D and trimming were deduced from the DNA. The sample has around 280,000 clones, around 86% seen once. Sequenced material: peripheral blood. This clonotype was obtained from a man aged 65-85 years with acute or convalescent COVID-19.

CDR3 in DNA: TGTGCCATCAGTGAGTCAGCGGGAGGGAGCACAGATACGCAGTATTTT. It translates to CAISESAGGSTDTQYF. This chain uses TRBV10-3 with TRBJ2-3, with TRBD2 matching over 10 bases. CDR1 ENHRY and CDR2 SYGVKD come from the germline V gene. The CDR3 covers 16 residues. With V trimmed by 0 bases and J by 0 bases, 0 bases remained unmatched.